This TCR beta chain was sequenced during a study of CD8 T cells in Susac syndrome. Concerning this clonotype itself: Its antigen remains unknown.

CD8+ and CD4+ T cells circulating in blood were sequenced for TCR beta. Germline V gene data show CDR1 as GTSNPN and CDR2 as SVGIG (reference sequence). This CDR3 is built from 13 residues. Trimming removed 1 base at V and 5 bases at J, with 11 bases between. General study findings and limits: The relatively small number of individuals in the TCR sequencing and HLA analysis was acknowledged by the study.

Reverse transcription of about 0.5 to 1 ug RNA used random hexamers. Across 54 Vbeta and 13 Jbeta, TCR beta CDR3 was amplified with immunoSEQ multiplex PCR. TCRdb ran MiXCR on the immunoSEQ multiplex PCR reads and lists one entry per CDR3 protein. The sample lists 230,000 or so distinct CDR3 sequences, roughly 96% occurring once. The J gene is TRBJ1-2, the V gene TRBV30; D is possibly TRBD1 (5 bases). The sample was CD4+ T cells from PBMCs. This TCR was recovered from a human donor with multiple sclerosis. The CDR3 region has the DNA TGTGCCTGGAGTGGTGGGGGAATGTATGGCTACACCTTC. As protein: CAWSGGGMYGYTF.